Sequencing of this T cell receptor beta chain was carried out in a study of OX40 agonist ivuxolimab in advanced cancers. The study in broad terms: Ivuxolimab was an agonistic, fully human IgG2 monoclonal antibody directed against OX40 (CD134), a costimulatory receptor. Intravenous ivuxolimab was administered to patients every 2 weeks at six dose levels: 0.01, 0.1, 0.3, 1.5, 3 and 10 mg/kg. Of the approximately 50 dose-escalation patients, hepatocellular carcinoma was present in around 20, melanoma in around 15, renal cell carcinoma in 9 and head and neck cancer in 9. In the dose-escalation cohort, 65% to 90% of patients were male, and the mean age was about 55 years, with a range of roughly 20 to 80. Prior anti-PD-1, anti-PD-L1 or anti-CTLA-4 therapy was permitted, and 40% of dose-escalation patients had received checkpoint inhibitors. Partial responses were achieved by three dose-escalation patients, of whom one had hepatocellular carcinoma and two had cutaneous melanoma. The point of sequencing TCRbeta in the periphery was to test whether ivuxolimab changed TCR sequence diversity and drove clonal T-cell expansion. The paper describes the monotherapy dose-escalation part (N of about 50 patients) of the phase I trial of ivuxolimab.

Patients with a history of autoimmune disease or receiving systemic immunosuppression were excluded from the trial. Peripheral blood for TCR sequencing was collected from all dose cohorts at baseline, on cycle 4 day 1, and on cycle 7 day 1. The samples were taken from a phase I, first-in-human, multicenter, open-label dose-escalation trial of ivuxolimab. Adults with locally advanced or metastatic melanoma, renal cell, hepatocellular, or head and neck squamous cell carcinoma were enrolled in the trial. Before TCR sequencing, CD4+ and CD8+ T cells were separately sorted from peripheral blood. What the research found in general, with its limitations: Low levels of normalized T-cell clonal expansion were also seen in some patients who did not respond. After ivuxolimab, CD8+ T cells had more expanded clones than CD4+ T cells on average. The antigen specificity of the peripheral T cells that underwent clonal expansion was not determined. Partial responders in the 0.1-3.0 mg/kg groups had among the lowest normalized peripheral clonal expansion, especially among CD8+ T cells. At doses of 0.1 to 3.0 mg/kg, clonal expansion of both CD4+ and CD8+ blood T cells was observed from baseline to week 6.

In the case of this clone: Which antigen it targets is not known. There are no base qualities to consult, and no much larger clone falls within one base.

Genomic DNA was isolated from the sorted cells so that the TCRbeta CDR3 region could be sequenced. The immunoSEQ Assay was used for sequencing of TCRbeta CDR3 regions. The table comes from immuneACCESS by way of TCRdb, which keeps in-frame sequences with V and J called. Part of the clones is missing from these tables; in studies checked, under half for an unresolved V gene and the rest for unknown reasons. Present in this sample are tens of thousands of clones, roughly 84% of which were seen just once. The ten largest clonotypes hold approximately 21% of the sample. The origin of this receptor is an adult with an advanced solid tumor such as melanoma, head and neck, liver or kidney cancer. Sequencing used CD4+ or CD8+ T cells sorted from blood, obtained in a trial of the OX40 agonist ivuxolimab.

CDR3 protein: CASSKGLGNQPQHF. The nucleotides are TGCGCCAGCAGCAAGGGGTTAGGCAATCAGCCCCAGCATTTT. The rearranged segments are TRBV5-1 and TRBJ1-5; the D gene is perhaps TRBD1, from 5 matching bases. Deletion took 4 bases off V and 2 bases off J, with a span of 10 bases between the germline ends. The CDR3 runs 14 amino acids, cysteine and phenylalanine included. The entry retains the CDR3 DNA only, 42 bases that are in frame from base 1. The CDR1 and CDR2 encoded by the germline V gene are SGHRS and YFSETQ.